This T cell receptor beta chain was documented in a study of T cell repertoires in cytomegalovirus infection. The overall study: A matching HLA type, together with CMV infection, was signaled by public TCR beta signatures. Study observations and caveats: Across the ex vivo response, the dominant clonotypes were HLA-C-restricted CMV-specific TCR beta clonotypes.

In its sample, this clonotype was seen many times. Its antigen remains unknown. TCRdb itself ran the reads through MiXCR, one entry per CDR3 protein. Here the sample spans around 120,000 distinct CDR3 sequences, approximately 8.8% being singletons. The ends lost 4 bases at V and 1 base at J; junction bases unmatched: 10. CDR1 and CDR2 (germline): SGHNT, YYREEE (reference sequence). This CDR3 comprises 17 residues. The chain is built from TRBV5-4 and TRBJ2-5; 10 bases line up with TRBD1. The receptor was isolated from a human donor in good health (CMV status not recorded). Some clones in this sample may be carry-over from other donors' samples. The sequencing sample was made of PBMCs. The CDR3 sequence is CASSKGGTGEIQETQYF. As DNA, the CDR3 is TGTGCCAGCAGCAAAGGCGGGACAGGGGAAATCCAAGAGACCCAGTACTTC.